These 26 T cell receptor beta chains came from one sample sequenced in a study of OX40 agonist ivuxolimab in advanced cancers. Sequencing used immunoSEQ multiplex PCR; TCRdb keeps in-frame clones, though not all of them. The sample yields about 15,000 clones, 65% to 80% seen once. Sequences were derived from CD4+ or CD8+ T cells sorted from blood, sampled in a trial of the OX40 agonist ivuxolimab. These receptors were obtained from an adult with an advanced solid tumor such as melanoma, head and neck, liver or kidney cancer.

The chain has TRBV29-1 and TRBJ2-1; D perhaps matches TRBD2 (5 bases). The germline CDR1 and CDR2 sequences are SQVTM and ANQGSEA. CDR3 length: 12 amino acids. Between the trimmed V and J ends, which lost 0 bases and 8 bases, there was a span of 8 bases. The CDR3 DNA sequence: TGCAGCGTTGAAGATCTGAGGGATGAGCAGTTCTTC. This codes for CSVEDLRDEQFF.

CDR3 in amino acids: CASSLTRTARTTEAFF. The CDR3 DNA sequence: TGTGCCAGCAGCTTAACCCGGACGGCGCGGACCACTGAAGCTTTCTTT. The V and J genes are TRBV7-3 and TRBJ1-1; D unclear. Per the germline V gene, CDR1 is SGHTA and CDR2 is FQGTGA. The CDR3 is made up of 16 amino acids. V was clipped by 0 bases and J by 4 bases, with 15 bases between them.

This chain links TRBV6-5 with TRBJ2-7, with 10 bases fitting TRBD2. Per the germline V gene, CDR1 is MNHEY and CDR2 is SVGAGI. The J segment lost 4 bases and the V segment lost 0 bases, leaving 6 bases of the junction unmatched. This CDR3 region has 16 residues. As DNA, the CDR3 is TGTGCCAGCAGTTACTCAGGACTAGCGGTTATGTACGAGCAGTACTTC. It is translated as CASSYSGLAVMYEQYF.

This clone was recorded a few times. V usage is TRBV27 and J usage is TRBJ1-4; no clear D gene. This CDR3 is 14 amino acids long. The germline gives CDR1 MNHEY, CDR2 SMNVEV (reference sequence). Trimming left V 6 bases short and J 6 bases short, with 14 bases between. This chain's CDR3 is CASSLSAGDEKLFF. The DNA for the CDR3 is TGTGCCAGCAGCCTAAGTGCCGGGGATGAAAAACTGTTTTTT.

CDR3 in DNA: TGCGCCAGCACTCTCGGGCCCAGAACCACTGAAGCTTTCTTT. Protein: CASTLGPRTTEAFF. V usage is TRBV10-2 and J usage is TRBJ1-1, with D uncertain. Germline V gene lookup returns CDR1 WSHSY and CDR2 SAAADI. Trimming took 7 bases from V and 4 from J, leaving 16 bases between them. The CDR3 has 14 residues.

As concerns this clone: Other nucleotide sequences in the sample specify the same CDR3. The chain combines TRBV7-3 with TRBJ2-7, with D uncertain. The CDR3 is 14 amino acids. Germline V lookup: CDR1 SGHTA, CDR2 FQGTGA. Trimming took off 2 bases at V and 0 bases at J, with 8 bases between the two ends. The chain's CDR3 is CASSLDGSSYEQYF. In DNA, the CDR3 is TGTGCCAGCAGCTTAGACGGATCCTCCTACGAGCAGTACTTC. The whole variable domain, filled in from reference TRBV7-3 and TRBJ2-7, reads GAGVSQTPSNKVTEKGKYVELRCDPISGHTALYWYRQSLGQGPEFLIYFQGTGAADDSGLPNDRFFAVRPEGSVSTLKIQRTERGDSAVYLCASSLDGSSYEQYFGPGTRLTVT.

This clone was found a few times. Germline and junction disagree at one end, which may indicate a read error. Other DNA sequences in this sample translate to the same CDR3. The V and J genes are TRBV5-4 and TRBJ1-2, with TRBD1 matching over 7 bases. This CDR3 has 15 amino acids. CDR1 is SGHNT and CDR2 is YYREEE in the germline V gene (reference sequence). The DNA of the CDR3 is TGCGCCAGCAGCCAAGAATTCGGCAGGGGGGATGGCTACACCTTC. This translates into CASSQEFGRGDGYTF.

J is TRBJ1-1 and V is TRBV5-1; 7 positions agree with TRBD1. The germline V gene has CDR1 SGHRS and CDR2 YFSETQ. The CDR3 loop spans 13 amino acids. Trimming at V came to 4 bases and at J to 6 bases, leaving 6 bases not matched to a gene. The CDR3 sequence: CASSARDRPEAFF. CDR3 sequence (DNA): TGCGCCAGCAGCGCCCGGGACAGACCTGAAGCTTTCTTT.

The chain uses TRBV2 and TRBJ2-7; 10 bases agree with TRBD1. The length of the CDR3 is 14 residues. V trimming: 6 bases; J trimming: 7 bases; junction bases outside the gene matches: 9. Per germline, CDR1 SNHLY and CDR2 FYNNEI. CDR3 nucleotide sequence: TGTGCCAGCAGGGAACGGACAGGGGGGTGGGAGCAGTACTTC. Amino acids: CASRERTGGWEQYF.

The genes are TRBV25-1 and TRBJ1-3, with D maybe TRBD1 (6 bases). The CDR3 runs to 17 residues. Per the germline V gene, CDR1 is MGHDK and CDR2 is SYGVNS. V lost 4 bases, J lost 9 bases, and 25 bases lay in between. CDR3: CASSGGGAEGQAGTIYF. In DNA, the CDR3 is TGTGCCAGCAGTGGTGGGGGGGCAGAGGGCCAGGCTGGCACCATATATTTT.

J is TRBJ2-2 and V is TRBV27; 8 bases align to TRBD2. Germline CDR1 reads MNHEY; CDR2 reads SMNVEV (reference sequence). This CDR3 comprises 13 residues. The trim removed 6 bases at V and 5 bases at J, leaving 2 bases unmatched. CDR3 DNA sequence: TGTGCCAGCAGGTCGGGAGGGACCGGGGAGCTGTTTTTT. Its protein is CASRSGGTGELFF.

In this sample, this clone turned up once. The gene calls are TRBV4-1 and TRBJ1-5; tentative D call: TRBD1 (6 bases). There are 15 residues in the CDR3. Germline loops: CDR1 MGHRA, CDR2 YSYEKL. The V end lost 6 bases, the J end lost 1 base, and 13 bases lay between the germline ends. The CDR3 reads CASRLDRLSNQPQHF. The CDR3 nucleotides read TGCGCCAGCAGACTAGACAGGTTAAGCAATCAGCCCCAGCATTTT.

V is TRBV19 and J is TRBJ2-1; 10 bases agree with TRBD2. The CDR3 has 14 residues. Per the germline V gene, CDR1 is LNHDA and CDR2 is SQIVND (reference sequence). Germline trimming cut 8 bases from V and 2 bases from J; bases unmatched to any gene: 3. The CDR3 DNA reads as TGTGCCAGTTCCAGCGGGGGGGCCTACAATGAGCAGTTCTTC. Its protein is CASSSGGAYNEQFF.

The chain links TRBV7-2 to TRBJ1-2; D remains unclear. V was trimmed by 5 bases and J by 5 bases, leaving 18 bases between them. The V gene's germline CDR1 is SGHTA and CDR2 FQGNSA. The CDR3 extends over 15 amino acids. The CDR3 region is CASSPESMDPYGYTF. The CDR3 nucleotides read TGTGCCAGCAGCCCAGAATCGATGGATCCTTATGGCTACACCTTC.

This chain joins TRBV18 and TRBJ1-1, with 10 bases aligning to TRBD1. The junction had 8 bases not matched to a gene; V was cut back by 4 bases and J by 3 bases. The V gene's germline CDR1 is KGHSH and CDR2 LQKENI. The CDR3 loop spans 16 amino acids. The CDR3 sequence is CASSHPGQGVYTEAFF. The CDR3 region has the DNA TGTGCCAGCTCACACCCCGGACAGGGGGTGTACACTGAAGCTTTCTTT.

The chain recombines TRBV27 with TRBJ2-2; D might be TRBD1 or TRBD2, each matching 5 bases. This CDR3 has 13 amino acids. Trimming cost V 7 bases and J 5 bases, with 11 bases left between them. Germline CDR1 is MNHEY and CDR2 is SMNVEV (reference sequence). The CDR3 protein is CASIRGETGELFF. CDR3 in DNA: TGTGCCAGCATAAGGGGAGAGACCGGGGAGCTGTTTTTT.

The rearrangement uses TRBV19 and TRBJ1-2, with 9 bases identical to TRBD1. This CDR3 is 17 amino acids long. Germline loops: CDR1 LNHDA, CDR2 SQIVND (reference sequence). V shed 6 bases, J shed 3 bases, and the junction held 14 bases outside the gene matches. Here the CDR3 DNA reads TGTGCCAGTAGCGACACAGGGGGCCAACCTCAAGACTATGGCTACACCTTC. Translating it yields CASSDTGGQPQDYGYTF.

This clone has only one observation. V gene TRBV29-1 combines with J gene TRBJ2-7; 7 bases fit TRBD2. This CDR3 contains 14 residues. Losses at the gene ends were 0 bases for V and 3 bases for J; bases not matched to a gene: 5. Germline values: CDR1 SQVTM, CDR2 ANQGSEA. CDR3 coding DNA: TGCAGCGTTGAAGATCCAGCGGGGTTCTACGAGCAGTACTTC. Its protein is CSVEDPAGFYEQYF.

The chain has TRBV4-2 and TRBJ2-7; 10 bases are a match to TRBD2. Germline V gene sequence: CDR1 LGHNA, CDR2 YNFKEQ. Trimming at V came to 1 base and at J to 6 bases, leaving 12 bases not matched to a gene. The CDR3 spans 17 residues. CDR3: CASSQVGAGGPKGEQYF. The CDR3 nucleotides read TGTGCCAGCAGCCAAGTAGGAGCGGGAGGGCCAAAGGGCGAGCAGTACTTC.

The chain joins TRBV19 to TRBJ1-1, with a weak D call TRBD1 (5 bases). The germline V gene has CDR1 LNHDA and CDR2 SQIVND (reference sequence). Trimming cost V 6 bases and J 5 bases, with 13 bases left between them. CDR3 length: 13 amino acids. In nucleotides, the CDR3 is TGTGCCAGTAGCTCGGCAGGGTGGACTGAAGCTTTCTTT. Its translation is CASSSAGWTEAFF.

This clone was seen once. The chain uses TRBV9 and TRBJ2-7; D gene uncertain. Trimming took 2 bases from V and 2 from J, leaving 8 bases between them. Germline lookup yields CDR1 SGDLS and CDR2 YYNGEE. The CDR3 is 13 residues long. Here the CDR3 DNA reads TGTGCCAGCAGCGTTGGCGGCCCCTACGAGCAGTACTTC. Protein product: CASSVGGPYEQYF. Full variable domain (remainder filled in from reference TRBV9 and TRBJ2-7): DSGVTQTPKHLITATGQRVTLRCSPRSGDLSVYWYQQSLDQGLQFLIQYYNGEERAKGNILERFSAQQFPDLHSELNLSSLELGDSALYFCASSVGGPYEQYFGPGTRLTVT.

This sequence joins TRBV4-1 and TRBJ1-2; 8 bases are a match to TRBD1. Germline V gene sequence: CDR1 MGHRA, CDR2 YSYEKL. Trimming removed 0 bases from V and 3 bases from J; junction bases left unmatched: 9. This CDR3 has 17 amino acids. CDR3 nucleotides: TGCGCCAGCAGCCAAGATGCAGGGGGCGCTTTGGACTATGGCTACACCTTC. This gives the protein CASSQDAGGALDYGYTF.

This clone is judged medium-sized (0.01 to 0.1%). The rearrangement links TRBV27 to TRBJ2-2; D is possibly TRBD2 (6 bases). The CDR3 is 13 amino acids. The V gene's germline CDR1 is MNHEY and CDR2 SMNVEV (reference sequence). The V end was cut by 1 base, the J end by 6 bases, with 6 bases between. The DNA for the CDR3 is TGTGCCAGCAGTTTATGGGGGGCCGGGGAGCTGTTTTTT. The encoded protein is CASSLWGAGELFF.

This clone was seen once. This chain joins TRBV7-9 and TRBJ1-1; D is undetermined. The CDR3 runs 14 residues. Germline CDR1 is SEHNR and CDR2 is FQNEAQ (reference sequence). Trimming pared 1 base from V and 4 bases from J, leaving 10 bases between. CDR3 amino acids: CASSLVLSRTEAFF. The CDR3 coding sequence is TGTGCCAGCAGCTTAGTCCTCTCGCGCACTGAAGCTTTCTTT.

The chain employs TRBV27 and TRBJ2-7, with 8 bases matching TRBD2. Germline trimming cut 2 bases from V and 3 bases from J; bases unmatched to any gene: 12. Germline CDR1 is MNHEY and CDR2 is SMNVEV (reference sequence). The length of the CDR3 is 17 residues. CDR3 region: CASSLPGGAGGFYEQYF. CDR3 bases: TGTGCCAGCAGTTTACCGGGGGGGGCGGGAGGTTTCTACGAGCAGTACTTC.

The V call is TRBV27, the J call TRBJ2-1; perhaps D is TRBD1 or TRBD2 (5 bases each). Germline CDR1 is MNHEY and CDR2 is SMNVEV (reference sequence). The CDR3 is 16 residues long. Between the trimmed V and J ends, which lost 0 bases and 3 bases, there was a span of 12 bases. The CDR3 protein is CASSLSLGTLYNEQFF. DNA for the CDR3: TGTGCCAGCAGTTTATCGCTCGGGACCCTCTACAATGAGCAGTTCTTC.